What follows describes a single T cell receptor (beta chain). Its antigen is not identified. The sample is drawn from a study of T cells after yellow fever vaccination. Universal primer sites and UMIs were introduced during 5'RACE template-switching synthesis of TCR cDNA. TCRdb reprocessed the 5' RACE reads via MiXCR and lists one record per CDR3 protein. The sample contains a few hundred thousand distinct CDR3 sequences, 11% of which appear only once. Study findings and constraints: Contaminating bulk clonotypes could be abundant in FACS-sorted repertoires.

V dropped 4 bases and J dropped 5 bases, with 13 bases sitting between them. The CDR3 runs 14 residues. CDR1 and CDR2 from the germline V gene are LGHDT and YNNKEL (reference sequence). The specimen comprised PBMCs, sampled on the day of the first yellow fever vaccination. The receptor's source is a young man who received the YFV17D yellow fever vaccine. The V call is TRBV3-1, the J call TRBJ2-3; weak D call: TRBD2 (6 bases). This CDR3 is CASSLTSSEDTQYF. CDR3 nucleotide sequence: TGTGCCAGCAGCCTTACTAGCTCCGAAGATACGCAGTATTTT.